This T cell receptor (beta chain) stems from a study of shared clonotypes between healthy human individuals. Germline values: CDR1 LNHNV, CDR2 YYDKDF (reference sequence). The CDR3 extends over 10 amino acids. The method was immunoSEQ multiplex PCR; TCRdb's version includes in-frame clones alone and lacks a portion of them. The data show under 600,000 clones, 60% to 80% seen once. This clone was picked up a small number of times. A read error may account for a junction end that differs from germline. The V call is TRBV15, the J call TRBJ2-3; D unresolved. The sequence came from a woman aged 35 to 49 in good health. Some clones in this sample may be carry-over from other donors' samples. Source material: PBMCs. The CDR3 bases are TGTGCCACCAGCACGGATACGCAGTATTTT. This translates into CATSTDTQYF.